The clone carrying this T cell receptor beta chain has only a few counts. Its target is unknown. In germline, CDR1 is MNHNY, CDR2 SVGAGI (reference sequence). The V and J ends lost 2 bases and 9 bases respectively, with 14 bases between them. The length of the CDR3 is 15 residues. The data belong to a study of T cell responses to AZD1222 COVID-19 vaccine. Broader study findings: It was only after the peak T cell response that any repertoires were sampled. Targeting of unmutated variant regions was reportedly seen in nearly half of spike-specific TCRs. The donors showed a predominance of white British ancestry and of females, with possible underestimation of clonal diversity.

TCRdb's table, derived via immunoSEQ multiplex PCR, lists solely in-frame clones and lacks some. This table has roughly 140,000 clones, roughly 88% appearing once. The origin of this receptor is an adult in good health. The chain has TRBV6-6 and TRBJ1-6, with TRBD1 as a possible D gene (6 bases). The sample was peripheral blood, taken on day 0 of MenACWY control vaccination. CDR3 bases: TGTGCCAGCAGTTACGCCCCACAGGGCGGTTCACCCCTCCACTTT. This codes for CASSYAPQGGSPLHF.